The 32 T cell receptor beta chains given below trace back to one sample, sequenced in a study of T-cell memory formation after mild COVID-19. TCRdb reprocessed the 5' RACE reads via MiXCR and lists one record per CDR3 protein. The sample yields more than 300,000 distinct CDR3 sequences, roughly an eighth seen once. The sample taken for sequencing was PBMCs or a T cell subset sorted from them (not recorded which). The receptors originated from a man younger than 35 who had mild COVID-19 (a few samples of this study predate the infection). Cell type and time point are not known.

V and J are TRBV4-3 and TRBJ2-3; 9 positions match TRBD2. In germline, CDR1 is LGHNA, CDR2 YSLEER. V lost 5 bases, J lost 6 bases, and 12 bases stayed unmatched. The CDR3 runs to 16 residues. The CDR3 spells CASSDWTSDNLDTQYF. The CDR3 DNA reads as TGCGCCAGCAGCGACTGGACTAGCGATAATCTGGATACGCAGTATTTT.

This clonotype has just a few counts. CDR3 nucleotide sequence: TGTGCCAGCATAACGGGGGAGAACACTGAAGCTTTCTTT. Its protein is CASITGENTEAFF. The V call is TRBV6-2 or TRBV6-3, the J call TRBJ1-1; D is perhaps TRBD1 (5 bases). This CDR3 is 13 amino acids long. Germline V CDR1 and CDR2: MNHEY, SVGEGT. Trimming left V 7 bases short and J 1 base short, with 10 bases between.

This clonotype turned up a few times. This chain uses TRBV12-5 with TRBJ2-5; D is unresolved. V was pared by 1 base and J by 5 bases, with 14 bases between. Per germline, CDR1 LGHNT and CDR2 FRNRAP. This CDR3 region has 15 residues. The CDR3 coding sequence is TGTGCTAGTGGTTTGGACGGGCGCTTGCAGGAGACCCAGTACTTC. As protein: CASGLDGRLQETQYF. The whole variable domain, filled in from reference TRBV12-5 and TRBJ2-5, reads DARVTQTPRHKVTEMGQEVTMRCQPILGHNTVFWYRQTMMQGLELLAYFRNRAPLDDSGMPKDRFSAEMPDATLATLKIQPSEPRDSAVYFCASGLDGRLQETQYFGPGTRLLVL.

This clonotype was detected only a few times. The CDR3 spells CASSLTGVYAKNIQYF. CDR3 nucleotide sequence: TGTGCCAGCAGTCTAACAGGGGTATACGCCAAAAACATTCAGTACTTC. The chain links TRBV7-9 to TRBJ2-4; 7 bases are a match to TRBD1. Germline CDR1 reads SEHNR; CDR2 reads FQNEAQ (reference sequence). This CDR3 spans 16 amino acids. J was trimmed by 1 base and V by 6 bases; bases with no gene match: 9.

CDR3 protein: CASRSLVNQETQYF. The CDR3 DNA reads TGTGCCAGCAGGTCACTGGTTAACCAAGAGACCCAGTACTTC. This chain links TRBV7-2 with TRBJ2-5; D call uncertain. CDR3 length: 14 amino acids. Trimming took 6 bases from V and 0 from J, leaving 11 bases between them. The germline CDR1 and CDR2 sequences are SGHTA and FQGNSA.

The chain couples TRBV9 to TRBJ2-3; D ambiguous. Deletions cut 3 bases from V and 7 bases from J, with 9 bases between. Germline values: CDR1 SGDLS, CDR2 YYNGEE. The CDR3 spans 12 residues. The CDR3 protein is CASSGGSNTQYF. The DNA for the CDR3 is TGTGCCAGCAGCGGCGGCTCGAATACGCAGTATTTT.

This clonotype was seen a few times. The CDR3 nucleotides read TGCAGTGCTAGAGATAGTGGTTCGAACTACGAGCAGTACTTC. Its translation is CSARDSGSNYEQYF. This rearrangement joins TRBV20-1 to TRBJ2-7, with unresolved D. Trimming removed 0 bases from V and 3 bases from J, with 12 bases in between. Germline lookup yields CDR1 DFQATT and CDR2 SNEGSKA (reference sequence). This CDR3 region has 14 residues.

V and J are TRBV29-1 and TRBJ1-4; 7 bases align to TRBD1. From germline, CDR1 is SQVTM and CDR2 ANQGSEA. J lost 8 bases, V lost 7 bases, and 7 bases had no gene match. This CDR3 spans 12 amino acids. CDR3 sequence: CSATGAGEKLFF. CDR3 bases: TGCAGCGCCACAGGGGCGGGCGAAAAACTGTTTTTT.

This clonotype was picked up a small number of times. The chain joins TRBV12-3 or TRBV12-4 to TRBJ2-7, with D unclear. Trimming removed 3 bases at V and 6 bases at J, with 12 bases between. The CDR3 has 13 residues. CDR3 bases: TGTGCCAGCAGTTTCGGGTCTGGTGGCGAGCAGTACTTC. Translated: CASSFGSGGEQYF.

With respect to this clonotype: A read error is possible here, since a much larger clone lies one base away. The rearrangement links TRBV4-1 to TRBJ2-5; no definite D call. Trimming shortened V by 6 bases and J by 5 bases, and 13 bases separated the two germline ends. The CDR3 runs to 13 residues. Per the germline V gene, CDR1 is MGHRA and CDR2 is YSYEKL. CDR3: CASRPPVLETQYF. For the CDR3, the DNA is TGCGCCAGCAGACCCCCGGTTCTGGAGACCCAGTACTTC.

Concerning this clonotype: At one of its ends the junction is not consistent with the germline gene, which may arise from a read error. V usage is TRBV7-7 and J usage is TRBJ2-5; TRBD2 matches at 15 bases. The CDR3 totals 16 residues. CDR1 SSHAT and CDR2 FNYEAQ come from the germline V gene (reference sequence). CDR3 protein: CASSSRTSGRGETQYF. The CDR3 DNA reads TGTGCTAGCAGCTCTAGGACTAGCGGGAGGGGAGAGACCCAGTACTTC. Looking up the rest from reference TRBV7-7 and TRBJ2-5 gives the full variable domain: GAGVSQSPRYKVTKRGQDVTLRCDPISSHATLYWYQQALGQGPEFLTYFNYEAQPDKSGLPSDRFSAERPEGSISTLTIQRTEQRDSAMYRCASSSRTSGRGETQYFGPGTRLLVL.

J is TRBJ1-5 and V is TRBV20-1; D perhaps matches TRBD1 (5 bases). The CDR3 loop spans 13 amino acids. CDR1 is DFQATT and CDR2 is SNEGSKA in the germline V gene (reference sequence). V lost 7 bases and J 2 bases, leaving 12 bases between the germline ends. CDR3 DNA: TGCAGTGGAAGCGGGGACGGCAATCAGCCCCAGCATTTT. Its translation: CSGSGDGNQPQHF.

This clonotype turned up a few times. The chain employs TRBV18 and TRBJ2-7; D is uncertain. This CDR3 is built from 13 residues. Trimming left V 3 bases short and J 5 bases short, with 11 bases between. Germline lookup yields CDR1 KGHSH and CDR2 LQKENI. Written as DNA, the CDR3 is TGTGCCAGCTCACCGAACTGGCCGGACGAGCAGTACTTC. Translated, it gives CASSPNWPDEQYF. Full variable domain (rest looked up from reference TRBV18 and TRBJ2-7): NAGVMQNPRHLVRRRGQEARLRCSPMKGHSHVYWYRQLPEEGLKFMVYLQKENIIDESGMPKERFSAEFPKEGPSILRIQQVVRGDSAAYFCASSPNWPDEQYFGPGTRLTVT.

This clonotype came up a few times. The rearrangement uses TRBV3-1 and TRBJ1-5; no clear D gene. The CDR3 is 14 amino acids. CDR1 LGHDT and CDR2 YNNKEL come from the germline V gene (reference sequence). Trimming cost V 0 bases and J 4 bases, with 7 bases left between them. CDR3 sequence: CASSQDGGNQPQHF. CDR3 DNA: TGTGCCAGCAGCCAAGACGGCGGGAATCAGCCCCAGCATTTT.

This clonotype was counted at least ten times. The chain links TRBV7-9 to TRBJ2-1; TRBD2 matches 9 bases. V lost 10 bases to trimming and J lost 6 bases; unmatched junction nucleotides: 10. CDR1 and CDR2 from the germline V gene are SEHNR and FQNEAQ (reference sequence). This CDR3 contains 14 residues. CDR3 residues: CATTRGLASNEQFF. CDR3 DNA sequence: TGTGCCACGACCCGGGGACTAGCATCCAATGAGCAGTTCTTC.

This clonotype was seen a handful of times. This chain joins TRBV4-2 and TRBJ2-1; 8 nucleotides match TRBD2. Germline CDR1 LGHNA, CDR2 YNFKEQ. V shed 0 bases, J shed 0 bases, and the junction held 4 bases outside the gene matches. This CDR3 comprises 17 residues. The CDR3 region is CASSQDGGGPSYNEQFF. Written as DNA, the CDR3 is TGTGCCAGCAGCCAAGACGGGGGGGGCCCCTCCTACAATGAGCAGTTCTTC.

A few counts support this clonotype. The chain is built from TRBV19 and TRBJ2-1; a weak D match, TRBD2 (5 bases). This CDR3 spans 14 amino acids. With 6 bases removed from V and 2 bases from J, the gap between germline ends came to 11 bases. Germline CDR1 LNHDA, CDR2 SQIVND (reference sequence). This CDR3 is CASRSDSTYNEQFF. The DNA for the CDR3 is TGTGCCAGTAGGTCGGACTCTACCTACAATGAGCAGTTCTTC.

The chain uses TRBV20-1 and TRBJ2-3; 10 bases are a match to TRBD1. V was clipped by 6 bases and J by 3 bases; unmatched bases: 9. The germline V gene encodes CDR1 DFQATT and CDR2 SNEGSKA (reference sequence). This CDR3 is built from 15 residues. CDR3 in DNA: TGCAGTGCACTCCGACAGGGGGCTATAACAGATACGCAGTATTTT. It translates to CSALRQGAITDTQYF.

This clonotype was counted between two and nine times. The chain couples TRBV12-3 or TRBV12-4 to TRBJ2-3, with D hard to call. Trimming removed 7 bases at V and 1 base at J, with 6 bases between. The CDR3 covers 12 residues. The CDR3 nucleotides read TGTGCCAGCACCTTTCGCACAGATACGCAGTATTTT. Translation gives CASTFRTDTQYF.

The chain carries TRBV6-5 and TRBJ2-5; 7 bases match TRBD2. V lost 0 bases and J lost 1; bases outside the gene matches: 2. CDR1 and CDR2 (germline): MNHEY, SVGAGI. This CDR3 has 15 amino acids. The CDR3 DNA is TGTGCCAGCAGTTACTCGAGCGGGATCCAAGAGACCCAGTACTTC. Its translation: CASSYSSGIQETQYF.

This clonotype was detected ten times or more. The gene calls are TRBV12-5 and TRBJ2-2; 8 bases match TRBD1. The CDR3 totals 18 residues. Trimming removed 3 bases from V and 2 bases from J; junction bases left unmatched: 11. CDR1 is LGHNT, CDR2 FRNRAP, per germline. CDR3 protein: CASGFILDREDNTGELFF. The CDR3 nucleotides are TGTGCTAGTGGTTTTATCCTGGACAGGGAAGACAACACCGGGGAGCTGTTTTTT.

This chain links TRBV18 with TRBJ2-7; D is unresolved. V lost 3 bases, J lost 0 bases, and 3 bases lay in between. The CDR3 spans 12 residues. In germline, CDR1 is KGHSH, CDR2 LQKENI. CDR3 loop: CASSPVSYEQYF. DNA for the CDR3: TGTGCCAGCTCACCCGTCTCCTACGAGCAGTACTTC.

The chain carries TRBV6-5 and TRBJ1-4; 9 bases match TRBD1. The CDR3 sequence is 14 residues long. Looked up from germline, CDR1 is MNHEY and CDR2 is SVGAGI. V lost 6 bases, J lost 4 bases, and 3 bases stayed unmatched. In DNA, the CDR3 is TGTGCCAGCAGGGACAGGGGCGGTAATGAAAAACTGTTTTTT. Amino acid sequence: CASRDRGGNEKLFF.

The chain recombines TRBV10-3 with TRBJ2-3; unclear D gene. V lost 4 bases and J lost 6, with 11 bases in between. The germline V gene has CDR1 ENHRY and CDR2 SYGVKD. There are 13 residues in the CDR3. The CDR3 is CAISVLKMDTQYF. CDR3 in DNA: TGTGCCATCAGTGTGCTCAAAATGGATACGCAGTATTTT.

The chain carries TRBV20-1 and TRBJ1-5, with TRBD1 as a possible D gene (5 bases). The CDR3 totals 14 residues. V was trimmed by 3 bases and J by 1 base, leaving 10 bases between them. CDR1 is DFQATT, CDR2 SNEGSKA, per germline (reference sequence). CDR3 in DNA: TGCAGTGCTAGGGTCGGGGCCAGCAATCAGCCCCAGCATTTT. Translating it yields CSARVGASNQPQHF.

V gene TRBV12-3 or TRBV12-4 combines with J gene TRBJ1-3, with D tentatively TRBD1 (6 bases). The CDR3 is 14 amino acids. V was cut by 8 bases and J by 6 bases, with 17 bases left in between. The CDR3 loop reads CASSRGGGENTIYF. In DNA form, the CDR3 reads TGTGCCAGCTCCCGGGGGGGGGGCGAAAACACCATATATTTT.

There are a few counts of this clonotype. CDR3 residues: CASSLLPPLPNTEAFF. For the CDR3, the DNA is TGTGCCAGCAGCCTTCTCCCCCCTTTGCCGAACACTGAAGCTTTCTTT. V usage is TRBV7-9 and J usage is TRBJ1-1, with D unclear. The CDR3 is 16 residues long. Germline CDR1 is SEHNR and CDR2 is FQNEAQ (reference sequence). Trimming took 5 bases from V and 1 from J, leaving 17 bases between them.

The chain has TRBV6-5 and TRBJ1-2, with D maybe TRBD1 (5 bases). V lost 10 bases and J lost 8, with 14 bases in between. CDR3 length: 11 residues. Looked up from germline, CDR1 is MNHEY and CDR2 is SVGAGI. This CDR3 reads CAIRGGIGYTF. DNA of the CDR3: TGTGCCATCCGGGGGGGGATCGGCTACACCTTC.

The chain uses TRBV3-1 and TRBJ1-4, with a possible D match to TRBD1 (6 bases). CDR1 LGHDT and CDR2 YNNKEL come from the germline V gene (reference sequence). This CDR3 has 14 amino acids. V dropped 3 bases and J dropped 8 bases, with 13 bases sitting between them. CDR3 DNA sequence: TGTGCCAGCAGCCAGTACAGGGATGAGGAAAAACTGTTTTTT. This translates into CASSQYRDEEKLFF. Filled out from reference TRBV3-1 and TRBJ1-4, the complete variable domain reads DTAVSQTPKYLVTQMGNDKSIKCEQNLGHDTMYWYKQDSKKFLKIMFSYNNKELIINETVPNRFSPKSPDKAHLNLHINSLELGDSAVYFCASSQYRDEEKLFFGSGTQLSVL.

This clonotype was counted only a few times. This chain joins TRBV6-2 or TRBV6-3 and TRBJ2-1; TRBD1 might be the D (6 bases). V was pared by 6 bases and J by 6 bases, with 12 bases between. This CDR3 region has 13 residues. Germline assignment: CDR1 MNHEY and CDR2 SVGEGT. This chain's CDR3 is CASRFTGSNEQFF. DNA for the CDR3: TGTGCCAGCAGGTTTACAGGGAGCAATGAGCAGTTCTTC.

This clonotype was observed a few times. The chain joins TRBV5-4 to TRBJ2-2; the D gene is possibly TRBD1 (5 bases). In germline, CDR1 is SGHNT, CDR2 YYREEE (reference sequence). Trimming stripped 6 bases from V and 4 bases from J, with 16 bases between. CDR3 length equals 15 residues. In nucleotides, the CDR3 is TGTGCCAGCACTCTAGGGGTCACGGGCACCGGGGAGCTGTTTTTT. This translates into CASTLGVTGTGELFF.

The rearrangement links TRBV12-5 to TRBJ1-3; D not certain. The germline V gene has CDR1 LGHNT and CDR2 FRNRAP. CDR3 length equals 17 residues. V lost 0 bases to trimming and J lost 1 base, with 13 bases between them. CDR3 sequence: CASGLVLFRESGNTIYF. The CDR3 nucleotides read TGTGCTAGTGGTTTGGTACTATTTCGGGAATCTGGAAACACCATATATTTT.